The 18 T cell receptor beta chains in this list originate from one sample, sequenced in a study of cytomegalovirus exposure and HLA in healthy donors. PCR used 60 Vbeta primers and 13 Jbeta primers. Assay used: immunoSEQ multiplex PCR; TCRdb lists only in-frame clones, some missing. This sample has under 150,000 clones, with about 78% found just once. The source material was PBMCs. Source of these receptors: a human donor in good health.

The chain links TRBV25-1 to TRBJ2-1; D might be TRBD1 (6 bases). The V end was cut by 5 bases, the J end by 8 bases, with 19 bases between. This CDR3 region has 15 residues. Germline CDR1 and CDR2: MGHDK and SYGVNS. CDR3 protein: CASSPNGGYGDEQFF. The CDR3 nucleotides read TGTGCCAGCAGTCCGAATGGGGGCTACGGGGATGAGCAGTTCTTC.

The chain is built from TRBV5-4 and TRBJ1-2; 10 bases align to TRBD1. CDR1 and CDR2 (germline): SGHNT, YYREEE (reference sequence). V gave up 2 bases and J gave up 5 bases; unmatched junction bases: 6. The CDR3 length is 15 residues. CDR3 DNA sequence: TGTGCCAGCAGCTTTGGCGGACAGGGGGTTTATGGCTACACCTTC. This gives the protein CASSFGGQGVYGYTF.

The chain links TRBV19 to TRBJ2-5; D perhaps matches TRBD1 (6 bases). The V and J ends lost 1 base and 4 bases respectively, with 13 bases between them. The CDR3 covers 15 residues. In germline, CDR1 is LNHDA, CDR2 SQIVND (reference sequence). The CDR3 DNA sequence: TGTGCCAGTAGTATAGCTATACAGGGTGGAGAGACCCAGTACTTC. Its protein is CASSIAIQGGETQYF.

This CDR3 is CASRKSGTGGSTDTQYF. DNA of the CDR3: TGTGCCAGCAGGAAGAGCGGGACAGGGGGTTCGACAGATACGCAGTATTTT. This rearrangement joins TRBV7-9 to TRBJ2-3, with 11 positions matching TRBD1. Per the germline V gene, CDR1 is SEHNR and CDR2 is FQNEAQ (reference sequence). The CDR3 contains 17 residues. After removal of 6 bases from V and 3 bases from J, the junction contained 11 bases not matched to a gene.

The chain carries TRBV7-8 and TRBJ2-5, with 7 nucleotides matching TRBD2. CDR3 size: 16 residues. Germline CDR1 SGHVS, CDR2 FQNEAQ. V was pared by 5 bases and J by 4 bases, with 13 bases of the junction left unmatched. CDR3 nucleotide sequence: TGTGCCAGCAGCCCGACCCGGGGGGATGGCAGAGAGACCCAGTACTTC. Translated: CASSPTRGDGRETQYF.

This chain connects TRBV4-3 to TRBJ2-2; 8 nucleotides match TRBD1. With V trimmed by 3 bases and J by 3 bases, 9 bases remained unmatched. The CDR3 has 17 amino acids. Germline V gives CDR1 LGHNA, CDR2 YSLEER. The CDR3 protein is CASSQRGTGLHTGELFF. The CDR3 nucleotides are TGCGCCAGCAGCCAGAGGGGGACAGGTTTGCACACCGGGGAGCTGTTTTTT.

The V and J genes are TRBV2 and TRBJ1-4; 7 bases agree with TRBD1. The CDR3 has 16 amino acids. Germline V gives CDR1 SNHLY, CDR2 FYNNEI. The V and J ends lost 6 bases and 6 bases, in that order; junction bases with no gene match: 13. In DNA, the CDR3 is TGTGCCAGCAGCGGAGGACAGGCCGCCGGCCATGAAAAACTGTTTTTT. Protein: CASSGGQAAGHEKLFF.

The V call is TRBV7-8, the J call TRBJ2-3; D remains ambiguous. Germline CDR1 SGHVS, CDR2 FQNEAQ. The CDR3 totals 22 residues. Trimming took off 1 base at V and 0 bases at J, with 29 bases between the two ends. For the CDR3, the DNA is TGTGCCAGCAGCTTAGTAAGGTTAGGCCGGGTCAGAGTCGGTACCAGCACAGATACGCAGTATTTT. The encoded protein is CASSLVRLGRVRVGTSTDTQYF. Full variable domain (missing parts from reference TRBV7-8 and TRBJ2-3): GAGVSQSPRYKVAKRGQDVALRCDPISGHVSLFWYQQALGQGPEFLTYFQNEAQLDKSGLPSDRFFAERPEGSVSTLKIQRTQQEDSAVYLCASSLVRLGRVRVGTSTDTQYFGPGTRLTVL.

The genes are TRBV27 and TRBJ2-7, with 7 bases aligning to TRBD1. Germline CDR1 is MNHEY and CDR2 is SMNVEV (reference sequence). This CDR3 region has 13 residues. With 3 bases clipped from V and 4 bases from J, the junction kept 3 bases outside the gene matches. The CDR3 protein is CASSLTGRYEQYF. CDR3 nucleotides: TGTGCCAGCAGTTTGACAGGGAGATACGAGCAGTACTTC.

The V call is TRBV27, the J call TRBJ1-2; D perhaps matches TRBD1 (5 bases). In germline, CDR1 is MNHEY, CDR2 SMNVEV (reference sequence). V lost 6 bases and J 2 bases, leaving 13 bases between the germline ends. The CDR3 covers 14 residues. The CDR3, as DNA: TGTGCCAGCAGGAGGCGGGACGGCAACTATGGCTACACCTTC. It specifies CASRRRDGNYGYTF.

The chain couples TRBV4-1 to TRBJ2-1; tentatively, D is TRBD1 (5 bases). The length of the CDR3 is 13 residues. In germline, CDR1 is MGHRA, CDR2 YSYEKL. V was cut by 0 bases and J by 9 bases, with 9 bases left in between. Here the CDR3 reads CASSQESGFEQFF. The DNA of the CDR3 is TGCGCCAGCAGCCAAGAGTCAGGGTTTGAGCAGTTCTTC.

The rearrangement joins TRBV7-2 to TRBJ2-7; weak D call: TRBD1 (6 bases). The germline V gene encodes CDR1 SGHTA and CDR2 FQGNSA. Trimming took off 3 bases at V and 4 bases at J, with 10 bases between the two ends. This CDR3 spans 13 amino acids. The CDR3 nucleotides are TGTGCCAGCAGCTTTGGACAGTTATACGAGCAGTACTTC. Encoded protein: CASSFGQLYEQYF.

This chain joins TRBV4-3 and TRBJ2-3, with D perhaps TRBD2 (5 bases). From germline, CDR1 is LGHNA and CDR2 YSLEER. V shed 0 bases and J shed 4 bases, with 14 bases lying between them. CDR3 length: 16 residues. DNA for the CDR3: TGCGCCAGCAGCCAAGATCCTGCGCGAGCGGCAGATACGCAGTATTTT. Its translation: CASSQDPARAADTQYF.

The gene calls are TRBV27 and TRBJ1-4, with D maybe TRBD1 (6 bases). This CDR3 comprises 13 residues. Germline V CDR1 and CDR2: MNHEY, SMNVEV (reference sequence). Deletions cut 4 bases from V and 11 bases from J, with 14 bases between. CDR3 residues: CASSSRGQLKLFF. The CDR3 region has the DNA TGTGCCAGCAGTTCCCGTGGACAGCTTAAACTGTTTTTT. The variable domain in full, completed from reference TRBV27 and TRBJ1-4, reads EAQVTQNPRYLITVTGKKLTVTCSQNMNHEYMSWYRQDPGLGLRQIYYSMNVEVTDKGDVPEGYKVSRKEKRNFPLILESPSPNQTSLYFCASSSRGQLKLFFGSGTQLSVL.

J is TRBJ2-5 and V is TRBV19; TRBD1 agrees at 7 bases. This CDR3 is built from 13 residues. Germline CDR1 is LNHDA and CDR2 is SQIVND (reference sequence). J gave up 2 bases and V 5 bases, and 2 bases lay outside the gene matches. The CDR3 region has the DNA TGTGCCAGTAGTCCGGGACAGCAAGAGACCCAGTACTTC. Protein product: CASSPGQQETQYF. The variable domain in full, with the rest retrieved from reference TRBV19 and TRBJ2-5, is DGGITQSPKYLFRKEGQNVTLSCEQNLNHDAMYWYRQDPGQGLRLIYYSQIVNDFQKGDIAEGYSVSREKKESFPLTVTSAQKNPTAFYLCASSPGQQETQYFGPGTRLLVL.

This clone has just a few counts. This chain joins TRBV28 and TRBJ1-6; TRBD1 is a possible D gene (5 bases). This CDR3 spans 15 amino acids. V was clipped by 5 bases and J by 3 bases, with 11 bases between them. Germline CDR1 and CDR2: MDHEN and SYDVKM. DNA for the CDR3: TGTGCCAGCAGTCCCGAGACAGTCTATAATTCACCCCTCCACTTT. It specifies CASSPETVYNSPLHF.

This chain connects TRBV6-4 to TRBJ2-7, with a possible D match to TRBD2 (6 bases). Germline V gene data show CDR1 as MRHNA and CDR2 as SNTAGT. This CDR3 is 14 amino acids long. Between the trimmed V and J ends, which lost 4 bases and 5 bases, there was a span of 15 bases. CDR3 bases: TGTGCCAGCAGTGGGGAAGGGACTGGCCACGAGCAGTACTTC. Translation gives CASSGEGTGHEQYF.

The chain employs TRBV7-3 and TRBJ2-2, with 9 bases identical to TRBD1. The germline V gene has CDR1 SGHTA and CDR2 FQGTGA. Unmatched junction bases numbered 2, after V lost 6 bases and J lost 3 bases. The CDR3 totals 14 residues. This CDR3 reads CASRQGAYTGELFF. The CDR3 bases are TGTGCCAGCAGACAGGGGGCGTACACCGGGGAGCTGTTTTTT.